This is a list of T cell receptor beta chains from one sample in a study of blood T cell repertoires in COVID-19. Method: immunoSEQ multiplex PCR; TCRdb's copy keeps in-frame clones and lacks some. Here the sample spans under 110,000 clones, around 90% being singletons. The sequenced sample consisted of peripheral blood. All receptors come from a man aged 45 to 65 with acute or convalescent COVID-19. CDR3s include the opening cysteine and the closing phenylalanine or tryptophan. D genes are given only for firm matches. Some rows have no size entry. The others give once, few or many, or a class for an expanded clone.

d_call: TRBD1
v_call: TRBV5-1
j_call: TRBJ2-5
clone_size: once
cdr3_aa: CASSRQGKETQYF
cdr3_nt: TGCGCCAGCAGCAGACAGGGGAAAGAGACCCAGTACTTC

d_call: TRBD2
v_call: TRBV11-2
j_call: TRBJ2-3
clone_size: NA
cdr3_aa: CASSREGRGGLYTQYF
cdr3_nt: TGTGCCAGCAGCCGAGAGGGACGGGGGGGCCTATATACGCAGTATTTT

d_call: NA
v_call: TRBV24-1
j_call: TRBJ2-7
clone_size: NA
cdr3_aa: CATSEQGGAYEQYF
cdr3_nt: TGTGCCACCAGTGAACAGGGGGGGGCCTACGAGCAGTACTTC

d_call: TRBD2
v_call: TRBV13
j_call: TRBJ2-5
clone_size: NA
cdr3_aa: CASSRRVAGGETQYF
cdr3_nt: TGTGCCAGCAGCCGTCGGGTAGCGGGGGGTGAGACCCAGTACTTC

d_call: NA
v_call: TRBV28
j_call: TRBJ2-7
clone_size: NA
cdr3_aa: CASSLRDTYYEQYF
cdr3_nt: TGTGCCAGCAGTTTACGGGACACCTACTACGAGCAGTACTTC

d_call: TRBD1
v_call: TRBV5-1
j_call: TRBJ1-1
clone_size: NA
cdr3_aa: CASSLRQGAQAFF
cdr3_nt: TGCGCCAGCAGCTTGAGACAGGGGGCACAAGCTTTCTTT

d_call: NA
v_call: TRBV5-1
j_call: TRBJ1-1
clone_size: NA
cdr3_aa: CASSGGRVNTEAFF
cdr3_nt: TGCGCCAGCAGCGGAGGACGGGTGAACACTGAAGCTTTCTTT

d_call: TRBD2
v_call: TRBV7-2
j_call: TRBJ2-3
clone_size: NA
cdr3_aa: CASSSPLAGGPSTDTQYF
cdr3_nt: TGTGCCAGCAGCTCTCCACTAGCGGGGGGCCCTAGCACAGATACGCAGTATTTT

d_call: TRBD2
v_call: TRBV10-1
j_call: TRBJ2-1
clone_size: NA
cdr3_aa: CASSESSGGHSSYNEQFF
cdr3_nt: TGCGCCAGCAGTGAGTCTAGCGGGGGCCATAGCTCCTACAATGAGCAGTTCTTC

d_call: NA
v_call: TRBV19
j_call: TRBJ1-2
clone_size: once
cdr3_aa: CASLSGFNGYTF
cdr3_nt: TGTGCCAGTTTATCAGGGTTTAATGGCTACACCTTC

d_call: NA
v_call: TRBV11-1
j_call: TRBJ2-2
clone_size: NA
cdr3_aa: CASSTRGQPNTGELFF
cdr3_nt: TGTGCCAGCAGTACCAGAGGACAGCCGAACACCGGGGAGCTGTTTTTT

d_call: NA
v_call: TRBV5-1
j_call: TRBJ2-5
clone_size: NA
cdr3_aa: CASSSGGVETQYF
cdr3_nt: TGCGCCAGCAGCTCCGGAGGGGTGGAGACCCAGTACTTC

d_call: NA
v_call: TRBV2
j_call: TRBJ1-5
clone_size: NA
cdr3_aa: CASMRDGNQPQHF
cdr3_nt: TGTGCCAGCATGCGGGACGGTAATCAGCCCCAGCATTTT

d_call: NA
v_call: TRBV9
j_call: TRBJ2-7
clone_size: NA
cdr3_aa: CASKATSYEQYF
cdr3_nt: TGTGCCAGCAAAGCTACGTCCTACGAGCAGTACTTC

d_call: TRBD1
v_call: TRBV5-1
j_call: TRBJ2-2
clone_size: NA
cdr3_aa: CASSLGQGQGNTGELFF
cdr3_nt: TGCGCCAGCAGCTTGGGACAAGGACAGGGTAACACCGGGGAGCTGTTTTTT

d_call: TRBD1
v_call: TRBV5-4
j_call: TRBJ2-2
clone_size: NA
cdr3_aa: CASSLGQGWTGELFF
cdr3_nt: TGTGCCAGCAGCTTAGGACAGGGTTGGACCGGGGAGCTGTTTTTT

d_call: NA
v_call: TRBV2
j_call: TRBJ2-7
clone_size: NA
cdr3_aa: CASNTFYEQYF
cdr3_nt: TGTGCCAGCAACACCTTCTACGAGCAGTACTTC

d_call: TRBD2
v_call: TRBV7-2
j_call: TRBJ2-1
clone_size: NA
cdr3_aa: CASSLALLAGGTSYNEQFF
cdr3_nt: TGTGCCAGCAGCTTAGCTTTACTAGCGGGGGGTACTTCCTACAATGAGCAGTTCTTC

d_call: NA
v_call: TRBV2
j_call: TRBJ2-2
clone_size: NA
cdr3_aa: CASSDSNMNTGELFF
cdr3_nt: TGTGCCAGCAGTGACAGTAATATGAACACCGGGGAGCTGTTTTTT

d_call: TRBD1
v_call: TRBV15
j_call: TRBJ2-1
clone_size: NA
cdr3_aa: CATSTDGQGEVEQFF
cdr3_nt: TGTGCCACCAGCACTGACGGACAGGGGGAGGTTGAGCAGTTCTTC

d_call: NA
v_call: TRBV19
j_call: TRBJ2-2
clone_size: NA
cdr3_aa: CASSTPPGTGELFF
cdr3_nt: TGTGCCAGTAGTACTCCCCCGGGGACCGGGGAGCTGTTTTTT

d_call: NA
v_call: TRBV2
j_call: TRBJ2-1
clone_size: NA
cdr3_aa: CASRQTGRSYNEQFF
cdr3_nt: TGTGCCAGCAGGCAGACAGGGAGGTCCTACAATGAGCAGTTCTTC